The 23 T cell receptor beta chains presented below share a single source sample, sequenced in a study of cytomegalovirus exposure and HLA in healthy donors. 60 Vbeta and 13 Jbeta primers were used in PCR. Produced via immunoSEQ multiplex PCR; TCRdb's table is partial and in-frame only. The sample gives about 170,000 clones, around 80% of which show up once; about 2.2% is in the top ten. The source material was PBMCs. The receptors were gathered from a male donor in good health and CMV-seronegative.

V is TRBV27 and J is TRBJ2-7, with 8 bases identical to TRBD2. The germline CDR1 and CDR2 sequences are MNHEY and SMNVEV (reference sequence). This CDR3 region has 13 residues. V was pared by 8 bases and J by 2 bases, with 5 bases of the junction left unmatched. The CDR3 loop reads CASGRGETYEQYF. Written as DNA, the CDR3 is TGTGCCAGCGGGCGGGGGGAAACCTACGAGCAGTACTTC.

The genes are TRBV5-1 and TRBJ2-5; 7 nucleotides match TRBD1. The end of the DNA fits TRBJ2-7 better, so the J call may be wrong. CDR3 length: 15 amino acids. The germline CDR1 and CDR2 sequences are SGHRS and YFSETQ. CDR3 nucleotide sequence: TGCGCCAGCGCCCGGACCGGGACAGAGTCCTACGAGCAGTACTTC. This translates into CASARTGTESYEQYF.

A few counts support this clone. The chain uses TRBV13 and TRBJ1-2; 12 bases are a match to TRBD1. V lost 4 bases, J lost 7 bases, and 10 bases stayed unmatched. Germline CDR1 reads PRHDT; CDR2 reads FYEKMQ (reference sequence). The CDR3 contains 16 residues. The DNA for the CDR3 is TGTGCCAGCAGCTCTAATCCGGGACAGGGGGCTCTTGGCTACACCTTC. Protein product: CASSSNPGQGALGYTF. The full variable domain, completed using reference TRBV13 and TRBJ1-2, is AAGVIQSPRHLIKEKRETATLKCYPIPRHDTVYWYQQGPGQDPQFLISFYEKMQSDKGSIPDRFSAQQFSDYHSELNMSSLELGDSALYFCASSSNPGQGALGYTFGSGTRLTVV.

This clone is a singleton in its sample. The chain combines TRBV7-8 with TRBJ2-5; possible D gene TRBD2, 6 bases. CDR1 and CDR2 (germline): SGHVS, FQNEAQ. The CDR3 has 14 amino acids. V lost 4 bases, J lost 5 bases, and 14 bases lay in between. The CDR3 nucleotides read TGTGCCAGCAGCTGGGGGTGGAGGGGCGAGACCCAGTACTTC. Encoded protein: CASSWGWRGETQYF. The full variable domain, its missing parts supplied by reference TRBV7-8 and TRBJ2-5, is GAGVSQSPRYKVAKRGQDVALRCDPISGHVSLFWYQQALGQGPEFLTYFQNEAQLDKSGLPSDRFFAERPEGSVSTLKIQRTQQEDSAVYLCASSWGWRGETQYFGPGTRLLVL.

Only one count was recorded for this clone. This rearrangement joins TRBV6-1 to TRBJ1-5, with 10 bases fitting TRBD1. Trimming removed 3 bases from V and 5 bases from J; junction bases left unmatched: 4. CDR1 is MNHNS, CDR2 SASEGT, per germline. This CDR3 region has 15 residues. CDR3 sequence (DNA): TGTGCCAGCAGTGATCGGGACAGGGGACATCAGCCCCAGCATTTT. Translated: CASSDRDRGHQPQHF.

The chain combines TRBV4-1 with TRBJ1-2; 9 bases line up with TRBD1. The V and J ends lost 3 bases and 7 bases, in that order; junction bases with no gene match: 9. There are 15 residues in the CDR3. In germline, CDR1 is MGHRA, CDR2 YSYEKL. CDR3 amino acids: CASSHRRDRVGGYTF. The CDR3 nucleotides are TGCGCCAGCAGCCACCGCCGGGACAGGGTGGGTGGCTACACCTTC.

The gene calls are TRBV11-2 and TRBJ1-2; 9 bases line up with TRBD1. The V segment lost 2 bases and the J segment 8 bases; nucleotides outside the gene matches: 6. Germline V gene data show CDR1 as SGHAT and CDR2 as FQNNGV. This CDR3 comprises 14 residues. CDR3 sequence reads: CASSLLQGAWGYTF. The CDR3 DNA sequence: TGTGCCAGCAGCTTATTACAGGGGGCATGGGGCTACACCTTC.

This chain connects TRBV6-5 to TRBJ2-2; TRBD1 is a possible D gene (7 bases). This CDR3 contains 15 residues. Germline V CDR1 and CDR2: MNHEY, SVGAGI. Deletions cut 2 bases from V and 5 bases from J, with 12 bases between. In nucleotides, the CDR3 is TGTGCCAGCAGTTACGAGGGGGCGGGGACCGGGGAGCTGTTTTTT. Its protein is CASSYEGAGTGELFF.

A few counts support this clone. The CDR3 loop reads CASSEQGAGNGYTF. The CDR3 nucleotides are TGTGCCAGCAGTGAACAAGGGGCTGGGAATGGCTACACCTTC. This chain connects TRBV6-1 to TRBJ1-2; D perhaps matches TRBD1 (5 bases). The CDR3 covers 14 residues. Germline values: CDR1 MNHNS, CDR2 SASEGT. The germline V and J ends were trimmed by 2 bases and 6 bases, with 13 bases remaining between them.

Remarks on this clone: One junction end does not reproduce the germline sequence, and a read error may be involved. V is TRBV19 and J is TRBJ2-5, with no clear D. Germline V gene sequence: CDR1 LNHDA, CDR2 SQIVND (reference sequence). The CDR3 runs 13 residues. This CDR3 is CASSPPNHETQYF. Here the CDR3 DNA reads TGTGCCAGTAGTCCCCCTAACCACGAGACCCAGTACTTC.

The V call is TRBV5-4, the J call TRBJ2-4; D is perhaps TRBD1 (6 bases). CDR1 and CDR2 (germline): SGHNT, YYREEE (reference sequence). This CDR3 has 16 residues. The ends were cut back, 4 bases at V and 1 base at J, with 15 bases in the middle. The CDR3 here is CASSGGQPPAKNIQYF. CDR3 coding DNA: TGTGCCAGCAGCGGAGGACAGCCGCCGGCCAAAAACATTCAGTACTTC.

V is TRBV6-1 and J is TRBJ2-7; 7 nucleotides match TRBD1. Per the germline V gene, CDR1 is MNHNS and CDR2 is SASEGT. V lost 9 bases to trimming and J lost 0 bases; unmatched junction nucleotides: 5. The CDR3 is 13 residues long. Written as DNA, the CDR3 is TGTGCCAGTAACTCAGGGGGCTCCTACGAGCAGTACTTC. Its translation is CASNSGGSYEQYF.

In its sample, this clone was seen a few times. The chain has TRBV6-1 and TRBJ2-7; TRBD1 might be the D (5 bases). The CDR3 length is 11 residues. CDR1 and CDR2 from the germline V gene are MNHNS and SASEGT. Trimming removed 5 bases at V and 9 bases at J, with 11 bases between. For the CDR3, the DNA is TGTGCCAGCAGTTCCCCGCAGGGGCAGTACTTC. Translation: CASSSPQGQYF.

Points on this clone: A junction end diverges from the germline sequence, so it may reflect a read error. The chain carries TRBV7-7 and TRBJ2-5; 11 bases align to TRBD1. The CDR3 is made up of 17 amino acids. Germline V gene lookup returns CDR1 SSHAT and CDR2 FNYEAQ (reference sequence). The CDR3 DNA is TGTGCTAGCAGCTTAGGCGGGACAGGGGGTGTGTATGAGACCCAGTACTTC. Protein sequence: CASSLGGTGGVYETQYF.

The V and J genes are TRBV4-1 and TRBJ1-2; D is possibly TRBD1 (5 bases). The V gene's germline CDR1 is MGHRA and CDR2 YSYEKL. The CDR3 is made up of 12 amino acids. V was pared by 4 bases and J by 5 bases, with 8 bases between. This CDR3 is CASSPQGYGYTF. The CDR3 nucleotides read TGCGCCAGCAGCCCCCAGGGTTATGGCTACACCTTC.

The chain carries TRBV18 and TRBJ1-2; 9 bases agree with TRBD1. The CDR3 is made up of 13 amino acids. Germline CDR1 and CDR2: KGHSH and LQKENI. Trimming cost V 4 bases and J 4 bases; bases outside gene matches: 1. The DNA for the CDR3 is TGTGCCAGCTCACGGGACAGGGTCTATGGCTACACCTTC. This gives the protein CASSRDRVYGYTF.

The chain couples TRBV27 to TRBJ1-6, with 10 bases lining up with TRBD1. The V segment lost 6 bases and the J segment 0 bases; nucleotides outside the gene matches: 5. Looked up from germline, CDR1 is MNHEY and CDR2 is SMNVEV (reference sequence). The CDR3 runs to 17 residues. The CDR3 spells CASSPDRGLSYNSPLHF. CDR3 in DNA: TGTGCCAGCAGCCCCGACAGGGGGCTCTCCTATAATTCACCCCTCCACTTT.

The J gene is TRBJ1-3, the V gene TRBV5-1; 7 positions match TRBD1. Germline V gene sequence: CDR1 SGHRS, CDR2 YFSETQ. The CDR3 runs 16 residues. After removal of 1 base from V and 0 bases from J, the junction contained 4 bases not matched to a gene. The CDR3 DNA sequence: TGCGCCAGCAGCTTGTCGGGACAGATCTCTGGAAACACCATATATTTT. Amino acid sequence: CASSLSGQISGNTIYF.

This clone was seen a handful of times. The V gene is TRBV7-9, the J gene TRBJ1-5; the D is unclear. The CDR3 spans 14 residues. The germline V and J ends were trimmed by 1 base and 4 bases, with 8 bases remaining between them. Germline lookup yields CDR1 SEHNR and CDR2 FQNEAQ (reference sequence). The CDR3 region has the DNA TGTGCCAGCAGCTTAGGAGCGGGGAATCAGCCCCAGCATTTT. It codes for CASSLGAGNQPQHF.

A few counts support this clone. The V and J genes are TRBV29-1 and TRBJ1-2; D might be TRBD1 (5 bases). Germline loops: CDR1 SQVTM, CDR2 ANQGSEA. The CDR3 has 11 amino acids. The V and J ends lost 6 bases and 8 bases respectively, with 13 bases between them. The DNA of the CDR3 is TGCAGCGTGGGGGGTGAGGAGGGCTACACCTTC. Amino acids: CSVGGEEGYTF.

The rearrangement joins TRBV27 to TRBJ2-1, with D unresolved. CDR1 is MNHEY and CDR2 is SMNVEV in the germline V gene (reference sequence). This CDR3 is built from 16 residues. The germline V and J ends were trimmed by 3 bases and 0 bases, with 12 bases remaining between them. The CDR3 nucleotides read TGTGCCAGCAGTTTGAGCCCCTCAAGCTCCTACAATGAGCAGTTCTTC. Its protein is CASSLSPSSSYNEQFF.

This chain links TRBV11-2 with TRBJ2-1, with 7 bases lining up with TRBD2. Trimming cost V 3 bases and J 13 bases; bases outside gene matches: 15. The V gene's germline CDR1 is SGHAT and CDR2 FQNNGV. The CDR3 has 15 residues. In DNA form, the CDR3 reads TGTGCCAGCAGCTTCCAGGTCTCTTATGCGGGGGAACAGTTCTTC. Its translation is CASSFQVSYAGEQFF.

In its sample, this clone was seen once. The chain combines TRBV6-5 with TRBJ1-4; 9 nucleotides align to TRBD1. This CDR3 spans 16 amino acids. Germline V lookup: CDR1 MNHEY, CDR2 SVGAGI. Losses at the gene ends were 4 bases for V and 4 bases for J; bases not matched to a gene: 7. CDR3 sequence reads: CASSWGTGLGNEKLFF. CDR3 coding DNA: TGTGCCAGCAGTTGGGGGACAGGGCTTGGTAATGAAAAACTGTTTTTT.